The 25 T cell receptor beta chains below all came from one sample that was sequenced in a study of OX40 agonist ivuxolimab in advanced cancers. Sequenced by immunoSEQ multiplex PCR; TCRdb stores in-frame clones only, minus some. Counted here are under 70,000 clones, 70% to 90% occurring once; the ten biggest clones make up around 2%. The sample was CD4+ or CD8+ T cells sorted from blood, taken in a trial of the OX40 agonist ivuxolimab. The receptors come from an adult with an advanced solid tumor such as melanoma, head and neck, liver or kidney cancer.

This clone showed up just once. The gene calls are TRBV7-2 and TRBJ2-1, with D hard to call. This CDR3 has 12 residues. Germline-derived CDR1 and CDR2 are SGHTA and FQGNSA. V was shortened by 3 bases and J by 9 bases, with 9 bases between the two germline ends. The CDR3: CASSFDITEQFF. The CDR3 DNA follows: TGTGCCAGCAGCTTCGATATAACTGAGCAGTTCTTC.

V is TRBV6-1 and J is TRBJ2-5; D unclear. V was clipped by 8 bases and J by 1 base, with 8 bases between them. The CDR3 loop spans 12 amino acids. Germline V CDR1 and CDR2: MNHNS, SASEGT. The CDR3 bases are TGTGCCAGCGGTCGGATCCAAGAGACCCAGTACTTC. Encoded protein: CASGRIQETQYF.

This chain links TRBV14 with TRBJ1-1; the D gene is possibly TRBD1 (6 bases). This CDR3 spans 13 amino acids. V lost 5 bases, J lost 1 base, and 8 bases lay in between. The V gene's germline CDR1 is SGHDN and CDR2 FVKESK. CDR3 protein: CASSAGQNTEAFF. The CDR3 DNA sequence: TGTGCCAGCAGCGCGGGACAGAACACTGAAGCTTTCTTT.

The chain employs TRBV4-3 and TRBJ2-1; D remains unclear. V lost 1 base and J 6 bases, leaving 10 bases between the germline ends. Germline assignment: CDR1 LGHNA and CDR2 YSLEER. The CDR3 extends over 14 amino acids. The CDR3 is CASSQGRVGNEQFF. The DNA of the CDR3 is TGCGCCAGCAGCCAAGGTCGGGTTGGCAATGAGCAGTTCTTC.

This clone was observed a handful of times. V is TRBV30 and J is TRBJ1-1; D gene unclear. From germline, CDR1 is GTSNPN and CDR2 SVGIG (reference sequence). The CDR3 is made up of 11 amino acids. The V end lost 3 bases, the J end lost 7 bases, and 9 bases lay between the germline ends. The CDR3 nucleotides are TGTGCCTGGAGGGGGTACGGTGAAGCTTTCTTT. Translating gives CAWRGYGEAFF.

The chain links TRBV5-1 to TRBJ1-1, with D perhaps TRBD1 (6 bases). Germline assignment: CDR1 SGHRS and CDR2 YFSETQ. This CDR3 has 13 amino acids. V lost 3 bases, J lost 2 bases, and 8 bases lay in between. Here the CDR3 reads CASSSTGNTEAFF. The CDR3 DNA sequence: TGCGCCAGCAGCTCGACAGGAAACACTGAAGCTTTCTTT.

The chain joins TRBV30 to TRBJ2-7; D ambiguous. The CDR3 is 11 amino acids. The germline V gene encodes CDR1 GTSNPN and CDR2 SVGIG (reference sequence). V was pared by 0 bases and J by 6 bases, with 6 bases between. In DNA, the CDR3 is TGTGCCTGGAGTGTACTAAGCGAGCAGTACTTC. It codes for CAWSVLSEQYF.

The DNA of the CDR3 is TGTGCCAGCAGTTTACTAATGGGCAGGGCTACCGGGGAGCTGTTTTTT. It is translated as CASSLLMGRATGELFF. The chain joins TRBV27 to TRBJ2-2, with D possibly being TRBD1 (5 bases). The CDR3 contains 16 residues. V was clipped by 2 bases and J by 5 bases, with 15 bases between them. Germline V gives CDR1 MNHEY, CDR2 SMNVEV (reference sequence).

CDR3 in DNA: TGTGCCAGCAGCGAGCGACCTAGCGGGGGGAAAGAGACCCAGTACTTC. This gives the protein CASSERPSGGKETQYF. The chain joins TRBV4-2 to TRBJ2-5; 11 nucleotides line up with TRBD2. The CDR3 contains 16 residues. V dropped 5 bases and J dropped 3; count of bases not matched to a gene: 8. The germline gives CDR1 LGHNA, CDR2 YNFKEQ.

V and J are TRBV7-3 and TRBJ2-5, with D unclear. CDR3 size: 13 residues. From germline, CDR1 is SGHTA and CDR2 FQGTGA. V was clipped by 4 bases and J by 4 bases, with 10 bases between them. CDR3 sequence reads: CASSSEPAETQYF. DNA of the CDR3: TGTGCCAGCAGCTCCGAACCGGCAGAGACCCAGTACTTC. The full variable domain, its missing parts supplied by reference TRBV7-3 and TRBJ2-5, is GAGVSQTPSNKVTEKGKYVELRCDPISGHTALYWYRQSLGQGPEFLIYFQGTGAADDSGLPNDRFFAVRPEGSVSTLKIQRTERGDSAVYLCASSSEPAETQYFGPGTRLLVL.

The chain uses TRBV4-1 and TRBJ2-1, with D possibly matching TRBD2 (6 bases). CDR1 and CDR2 from the germline V gene are MGHRA and YSYEKL. V was clipped by 1 base and J by 1 base, with 17 bases between them. This CDR3 has 18 residues. The CDR3 protein is CASSQGGARGPSYNEQFF. In DNA, the CDR3 is TGCGCCAGCAGCCAAGGAGGGGCGCGGGGTCCATCCTACAATGAGCAGTTCTTC.

This clone showed up just once. This chain uses TRBV28 with TRBJ2-7, with D perhaps given as TRBD1 or TRBD2 (5 bases each). The CDR3 loop spans 14 amino acids. The germline V and J ends were trimmed by 8 bases and 2 bases, with 16 bases remaining between them. Germline CDR1 reads MDHEN; CDR2 reads SYDVKM. CDR3 DNA sequence: TGTGCCAGCCCTGGGTGGGGGTTGACCTACGAGCAGTACTTC. Translated: CASPGWGLTYEQYF.

The chain recombines TRBV5-1 with TRBJ2-7, with TRBD1 matching over 8 bases. The ends lost 0 bases at V and 0 bases at J; junction bases unmatched: 2. This CDR3 is built from 15 residues. Germline-derived CDR1 and CDR2 are SGHRS and YFSETQ. As DNA, the CDR3 is TGCGCCAGCAGCTTGGAGGGACAGGTCTCCTACGAGCAGTACTTC. Translation gives CASSLEGQVSYEQYF.

The chain uses TRBV5-1 and TRBJ1-1, with D perhaps matching TRBD1 (6 bases). CDR1 is SGHRS, CDR2 YFSETQ, per germline. With 4 bases removed from V and 7 bases from J, the gap between germline ends came to 17 bases. The CDR3 totals 14 residues. CDR3 nucleotide sequence: TGCGCCAGCAGCCCGGGGGCGGGGGCCCTTGAAGCTTTCTTT. This translates into CASSPGAGALEAFF.

The V call is TRBV4-3, the J call TRBJ1-4; D may be TRBD1 (5 bases). V lost 0 bases and J lost 6, with 11 bases in between. The CDR3 is 15 amino acids. Germline loops: CDR1 LGHNA, CDR2 YSLEER. The chain's CDR3 is CASSQDARAYEKLFF. The CDR3 nucleotides read TGCGCCAGCAGCCAAGATGCCAGGGCTTATGAAAAACTGTTTTTT.

The chain combines TRBV9 with TRBJ2-2; no clear D. The germline V gene encodes CDR1 SGDLS and CDR2 YYNGEE. V dropped 0 bases and J dropped 1 base, with 10 bases sitting between them. The CDR3 loop spans 16 amino acids. In nucleotides, the CDR3 is TGTGCCAGCAGCGTAGAGGGTACATTGAACACCGGGGAGCTGTTTTTT. Its translation: CASSVEGTLNTGELFF.

This chain uses TRBV5-1 with TRBJ2-7; 12 bases fit TRBD2. The CDR3 is made up of 15 amino acids. Germline CDR1 is SGHRS and CDR2 is YFSETQ. The trim removed 4 bases at V and 2 bases at J, leaving 4 bases unmatched. The CDR3 DNA sequence: TGCGCCAGCAGCACGACTAGCGGGAGTACCTACGAGCAGTACTTC. This encodes CASSTTSGSTYEQYF.

V is TRBV7-6 and J is TRBJ2-3; 8 bases line up with TRBD1. Germline lookup yields CDR1 SGHVS and CDR2 FNYEAQ. The ends lost 5 bases at V and 6 bases at J; junction bases unmatched: 7. This CDR3 spans 14 amino acids. The CDR3 nucleotides are TGTGCCAGCAGCGTGACAGGGGTTGGGGATACGCAGTATTTT. Protein sequence: CASSVTGVGDTQYF.

Of note for this clone: A much larger clone differs from this one at a single base, so this may be a read error. The chain's CDR3 is CASSERGEAQYF. The CDR3 nucleotides are TGTGCCAGCAGTGAGAGGGGAGAGGCCCAGTACTTC. V and J are TRBV28 and TRBJ2-5; D assignment may be TRBD1 or TRBD2 (5 bases each). The germline CDR1 and CDR2 sequences are MDHEN and SYDVKM. This CDR3 contains 12 residues.

The V and J genes are TRBV30 and TRBJ2-3; TRBD2 matches at 14 bases. V was pared by 5 bases and J by 3 bases, with 7 bases of the junction left unmatched. The CDR3 length is 16 residues. Germline V gene lookup returns CDR1 GTSNPN and CDR2 SVGIG (reference sequence). CDR3: CAWATGTSGGTDTQYF. The DNA for the CDR3 is TGTGCCTGGGCTACCGGGACTAGCGGGGGAACAGATACGCAGTATTTT. The whole variable domain, remainder taken from reference TRBV30 and TRBJ2-3, is SQTIHQWPATLVQPVGSPLSLECTVEGTSNPNLYWYRQAAGRGLQLLFYSVGIGQISSEVPQNLSASRPQDRQFILSSKKLLLSDSGFYLCAWATGTSGGTDTQYFGPGTRLTVL.

The rearrangement uses TRBV10-3 and TRBJ2-5; D is undetermined. The V gene lost 2 bases and the J gene lost 5 bases, with 6 bases spanning the gap. The CDR3 extends over 12 amino acids. Germline CDR1 reads ENHRY; CDR2 reads SYGVKD. The CDR3 DNA follows: TGTGCCATCAGTGAGAGATTGGAGACCCAGTACTTC. Amino acid sequence: CAISERLETQYF.

The rearrangement links TRBV28 to TRBJ2-3; 7 nucleotides line up with TRBD2. The CDR3 is 15 residues long. CDR1 is MDHEN, CDR2 SYDVKM, per germline. V gave up 7 bases and J gave up 1 base; unmatched junction bases: 8. The CDR3 region is CASTYEGGRTDTQYF. The CDR3 DNA is TGTGCCAGCACTTACGAGGGAGGGCGCACAGATACGCAGTATTTT.

This clone was detected only a few times. The chain recombines TRBV5-1 with TRBJ2-2, with 9 bases aligning to TRBD1. Per germline, CDR1 SGHRS and CDR2 YFSETQ. This CDR3 has 15 amino acids. Trimming at V came to 2 bases and at J to 6 bases, leaving 5 bases not matched to a gene. The CDR3 reads CASSFTGTGSGELFF. CDR3 bases: TGCGCCAGCAGCTTTACCGGGACAGGGTCCGGGGAGCTGTTTTTT. The full variable domain, in which reference TRBV5-1 and TRBJ2-2 provide the parts outside the CDR3, is KAGVTQTPRYLIKTRGQQVTLSCSPISGHRSVSWYQQTPGQGLQFLFEYFSETQRNKGNFPGRFSGRQFSNSRSEMNVSTLELGDSALYLCASSFTGTGSGELFFGEGSRLTVL.

The chain links TRBV28 to TRBJ2-7, with TRBD2 matching over 8 bases. V lost 6 bases to trimming and J lost 2 bases; unmatched junction nucleotides: 12. This CDR3 spans 16 amino acids. The germline CDR1 and CDR2 sequences are MDHEN and SYDVKM. The CDR3 protein is CASSPGGGGHTYEQYF. CDR3 sequence (DNA): TGTGCCAGCAGCCCGGGAGGGGGAGGGCATACCTACGAGCAGTACTTC.

This chain connects TRBV19 to TRBJ2-5, with TRBD2 matching 10 bases. Looked up from germline, CDR1 is LNHDA and CDR2 is SQIVND (reference sequence). This CDR3 region has 16 residues. Trimming cost V 4 bases and J 5 bases; bases outside gene matches: 10. Written as DNA, the CDR3 is TGTGCCAGTAGTACCCAGCGGGAGGGCCATCGGGAGACCCAGTACTTC. Translated, it gives CASSTQREGHRETQYF.